This passage covers 22 T cell receptor beta chains from one sample sequenced in a study of blood T cell repertoires in COVID-19. Assay: immunoSEQ multiplex PCR; the TCRdb copy retains only in-frame clones and omits some. The top ten hold around 2% of the sample, which has under 300,000 clones, about 88% seen once. The source material was PBMCs or T cells enriched from blood (not recorded which). These receptors were obtained from a woman aged 55-69 years in a cohort exposed to, infected with or recovered from COVID-19 (not recorded which).

The chain carries TRBV5-1 and TRBJ1-3; no clear D. The CDR3 length is 15 residues. Germline V lookup: CDR1 SGHRS, CDR2 YFSETQ. The V gene lost 5 bases and the J gene lost 3 bases, with 15 bases spanning the gap. For the CDR3, the DNA is TGCGCCAGCAGTCAGGAGGGTTTAGGTGGAAACACCATATATTTT. This translates into CASSQEGLGGNTIYF.

V usage is TRBV5-1 and J usage is TRBJ1-2; 8 bases map to TRBD1. V shed 4 bases and J 6 bases; nucleotides not matched to a gene: 14. This CDR3 contains 16 residues. CDR1 and CDR2 (germline): SGHRS, YFSETQ. For the CDR3, the DNA is TGCGCCAGCAGCACCCGGACAGGGCCGGGAATCCATGGCTACACCTTC. Residues: CASSTRTGPGIHGYTF. The whole variable domain, remainder taken from reference TRBV5-1 and TRBJ1-2, is KAGVTQTPRYLIKTRGQQVTLSCSPISGHRSVSWYQQTPGQGLQFLFEYFSETQRNKGNFPGRFSGRQFSNSRSEMNVSTLELGDSALYLCASSTRTGPGIHGYTFGSGTRLTVV.

The rearrangement uses TRBV30 and TRBJ2-3; TRBD2 is a possible D gene (5 bases). CDR1 and CDR2 from the germline V gene are GTSNPN and SVGIG (reference sequence). The CDR3 loop spans 14 amino acids. Trimming shortened V by 3 bases and J by 1 base, and 11 bases separated the two germline ends. The CDR3 bases are TGTGCCTGGAGGCCCCGGGGAGGCACAGATACGCAGTATTTT. Its protein product is CAWRPRGGTDTQYF. Filled out from reference TRBV30 and TRBJ2-3, the complete variable domain reads SQTIHQWPATLVQPVGSPLSLECTVEGTSNPNLYWYRQAAGRGLQLLFYSVGIGQISSEVPQNLSASRPQDRQFILSSKKLLLSDSGFYLCAWRPRGGTDTQYFGPGTRLTVL.

The J gene is TRBJ2-6, the V gene TRBV7-9; TRBD2 might be the D (6 bases). The CDR3 sequence is 13 residues long. Trimming stripped 3 bases from V and 15 bases from J, with 15 bases between. Germline loops: CDR1 SEHNR, CDR2 FQNEAQ (reference sequence). CDR3 in DNA: TGTGCCAGCAGCTTGGAGGGGCTCGGCGCCCTGACTTTC. Its translation: CASSLEGLGALTF. Filled out from reference TRBV7-9 and TRBJ2-6, the complete variable domain reads DTGVSQNPRHKITKRGQNVTFRCDPISEHNRLYWYRQTLGQGPEFLTYFQNEAQLEKSRLLSDRFSAERPKGSFSTLEIQRTEQGDSAMYLCASSLEGLGALTFGAGSRLTVL.

V is TRBV27 and J is TRBJ2-7, with 7 nucleotides matching TRBD2. Germline-derived CDR1 and CDR2 are MNHEY and SMNVEV (reference sequence). The CDR3 has 14 residues. The V segment lost 2 bases and the J segment 2 bases; nucleotides outside the gene matches: 3. The CDR3 DNA follows: TGTGCCAGCAGTTTACGGGGGGATGCCTACGAGCAGTACTTC. Translated: CASSLRGDAYEQYF.

J is TRBJ1-2 and V is TRBV9, with no clear D. The CDR3 has 13 residues. Germline V gene data show CDR1 as SGDLS and CDR2 as YYNGEE. V was cut by 0 bases and J by 2 bases, with 5 bases left in between. This chain's CDR3 is CASSVVENYGYTF. The DNA of the CDR3 is TGTGCCAGCAGCGTAGTAGAGAACTATGGCTACACCTTC.

The chain combines TRBV10-1 with TRBJ2-1; 11 positions agree with TRBD2. CDR1 and CDR2 from the germline V gene are WNHNN and SYGVQD (reference sequence). Losses at the gene ends were 8 bases for V and 1 base for J; bases not matched to a gene: 13. The CDR3 is made up of 18 amino acids. CDR3 DNA: TGCGCCAGCTCCCCGGGGATAGCGGGAGGGCCTTCCTACAATGAGCAGTTCTTC. Amino acids: CASSPGIAGGPSYNEQFF.

The rearrangement joins TRBV5-1 to TRBJ2-3; the D is unclear. CDR1 and CDR2 from the germline V gene are SGHRS and YFSETQ. Trimming took 1 base from V and 0 from J, leaving 12 bases between them. The CDR3 has 16 amino acids. The CDR3 spells CASSLPGIASTDTQYF. CDR3 nucleotide sequence: TGCGCCAGCAGCTTGCCAGGAATCGCCAGCACAGATACGCAGTATTTT.

The chain combines TRBV28 with TRBJ2-7; 13 nucleotides align to TRBD2. The CDR3 totals 15 residues. The J segment lost 3 bases and the V segment lost 5 bases, leaving 4 bases of the junction unmatched. CDR1 MDHEN and CDR2 SYDVKM come from the germline V gene. CDR3 in amino acids: CASSRTSGSRYEQYF. The CDR3 nucleotides read TGTGCCAGCAGTCGGACTAGCGGGAGCCGCTACGAGCAGTACTTC.

The CDR3 region is CATGLAGGETQYF. CDR3 DNA: TGTGCCACGGGACTAGCGGGAGGAGAGACCCAGTACTTC. The chain links TRBV10-3 to TRBJ2-5; 15 bases fit TRBD2. The germline gives CDR1 ENHRY, CDR2 SYGVKD. J lost 4 bases, V lost 10 bases, and 1 base had no gene match. The CDR3 length is 13 residues.

The V gene is TRBV2, the J gene TRBJ1-2, with 7 bases matching TRBD1. After removal of 4 bases from V and 3 bases from J, the junction contained 17 bases not matched to a gene. Per the germline V gene, CDR1 is SNHLY and CDR2 is FYNNEI. This CDR3 region has 18 residues. The CDR3 here is CASSGSLSILGTDYGYTF. The CDR3 DNA is TGTGCCAGCAGTGGATCCCTTTCCATCCTCGGGACAGACTATGGCTACACCTTC. The full variable domain, completed using reference TRBV2 and TRBJ1-2, is EPEVTQTPSHQVTQMGQEVILRCVPISNHLYFYWYRQILGQKVEFLVSFYNNEISEKSEIFDDQFSVERPDGSNFTLKIRSTKLEDSAMYFCASSGSLSILGTDYGYTFGSGTRLTVV.

The J gene is TRBJ2-2, the V gene TRBV5-4, with a weak D call TRBD2 (7 bases). Trimming took 4 bases from V and 6 from J, leaving 19 bases between them. The CDR3 length is 16 residues. Germline V gene sequence: CDR1 SGHNT, CDR2 YYREEE (reference sequence). The CDR3 DNA reads as TGTGCCAGCAGCCACCGAGGGGGGGTTACAGCCGGGGAGCTGTTTTTT. It yields the protein CASSHRGGVTAGELFF. Full variable domain (remainder filled in from reference TRBV5-4 and TRBJ2-2): ETGVTQSPTHLIKTRGQQVTLRCSSQSGHNTVSWYQQALGQGPQFIFQYYREEENGRGNFPPRFSGLQFPNYSSELNVNALELDDSALYLCASSHRGGVTAGELFFGEGSRLTVL.

CDR3 loop: CASSLSSGTEQYF. Written as DNA, the CDR3 is TGTGCCAGCAGCTTGTCTAGCGGGACCGAGCAGTACTTC. The genes are TRBV5-4 and TRBJ2-7; 9 bases match TRBD2. The trim removed 1 base at V and 6 bases at J, leaving 2 bases unmatched. The CDR3 length is 13 residues. Germline V gives CDR1 SGHNT, CDR2 YYREEE (reference sequence). Filled out from reference TRBV5-4 and TRBJ2-7, the complete variable domain reads ETGVTQSPTHLIKTRGQQVTLRCSSQSGHNTVSWYQQALGQGPQFIFQYYREEENGRGNFPPRFSGLQFPNYSSELNVNALELDDSALYLCASSLSSGTEQYFGPGTRLTVT.

The chain carries TRBV19 and TRBJ1-1; tentative D call: TRBD1 (6 bases). The CDR3 spans 13 residues. The ends were cut back, 5 bases at V and 4 bases at J, with 11 bases in the middle. CDR1 and CDR2 from the germline V gene are LNHDA and SQIVND (reference sequence). The DNA of the CDR3 is TGTGCCAGTAGTTCCAGGGGTCGCACTGAAGCTTTCTTT. It encodes CASSSRGRTEAFF.

The genes are TRBV14 and TRBJ2-3; 10 bases line up with TRBD2. Germline-derived CDR1 and CDR2 are SGHDN and FVKESK. The trim removed 4 bases at V and 0 bases at J, leaving 4 bases unmatched. This CDR3 spans 16 amino acids. The chain's CDR3 is CASSLRTSGSTDTQYF. The CDR3 DNA is TGTGCCAGCAGCCTCCGGACTAGCGGTAGCACAGATACGCAGTATTTT.

The chain employs TRBV19 and TRBJ1-1; D ambiguous. Germline CDR1 and CDR2: LNHDA and SQIVND (reference sequence). CDR3 length: 11 amino acids. V was shortened by 6 bases and J by 5 bases, with 7 bases between the two germline ends. CDR3 sequence: CASSRGTEAFF. The CDR3 DNA sequence: TGTGCCAGTAGCCGGGGTACTGAAGCTTTCTTT.

The rearrangement joins TRBV7-3 to TRBJ2-3, with a weak D call TRBD2 (5 bases). V lost 5 bases to trimming and J lost 6 bases, with 21 bases between them. This CDR3 is built from 16 residues. Germline CDR1 and CDR2: SGHTA and FQGTGA. The CDR3 here is CASSLTGNPGGDTQYF. Here the CDR3 DNA reads TGTGCCAGCAGCCTTACGGGAAACCCTGGAGGTGATACGCAGTATTTT.

The table lists this clone with a few counts. V usage is TRBV30 and J usage is TRBJ1-5; D is undetermined. This CDR3 region has 15 residues. V lost 2 bases and J lost 7, with 18 bases in between. CDR1 and CDR2 from the germline V gene are GTSNPN and SVGIG (reference sequence). The CDR3 loop reads CAWSSPRGEPQPQHF. As DNA, the CDR3 is TGTGCCTGGAGTTCTCCCCGAGGAGAACCCCAGCCCCAGCATTTT.

The chain employs TRBV9 and TRBJ1-6, with 7 positions matching TRBD1. CDR3 size: 16 residues. CDR1 and CDR2 from the germline V gene are SGDLS and YYNGEE. The junction had 7 bases not matched to a gene; V was cut back by 3 bases and J by 4 bases. Written as DNA, the CDR3 is TGTGCCAGCAGCGGGCGAGGGACAGCTTATAATTCACCCCTCCACTTT. Protein sequence: CASSGRGTAYNSPLHF.

This clone is a singleton in its sample. The J gene is TRBJ2-6, the V gene TRBV28; a possible D gene is TRBD2 (5 bases). CDR1 is MDHEN, CDR2 SYDVKM, per germline. The CDR3 is 13 residues long. The V end was cut by 8 bases, the J end by 4 bases, with 9 bases between. The CDR3 here is CASSRGGANVLTF. As DNA, the CDR3 is TGTGCCAGCTCCCGGGGAGGGGCCAACGTCCTGACTTTC.

CDR3 amino acids: CASSFGTGPNTEAFF. Here the CDR3 DNA reads TGCGCCAGCAGCTTTGGGACAGGGCCGAACACTGAAGCTTTCTTT. The gene calls are TRBV5-1 and TRBJ1-1; TRBD1 matches at 9 bases. This CDR3 spans 15 amino acids. J lost 1 base, V lost 2 bases, and 3 bases had no gene match. In germline, CDR1 is SGHRS, CDR2 YFSETQ.

This sequence joins TRBV9 and TRBJ2-6, with D unresolved. V was pared by 0 bases and J by 0 bases, with 10 bases between. Per the germline V gene, CDR1 is SGDLS and CDR2 is YYNGEE. CDR3 length equals 17 residues. CDR3 residues: CASSVDPSSSGANVLTF. CDR3 in DNA: TGTGCCAGCAGCGTAGATCCCTCCAGCTCTGGGGCCAACGTCCTGACTTTC.